Below, 2 T cell receptor beta chains from the same sample are listed, as sequenced in a study of shared clonotypes between healthy human individuals. The table came from immunoSEQ multiplex PCR; TCRdb's copy has only in-frame clones and leaves some out. Of more than 900,000 clones detected, 70% to 80% appear once; the ten largest clones hold roughly 0.65%. The sequenced material came from memory CD4+ T cells from PBMCs. Subset in this sample: CD45RA-negative fraction. The receptors originated from a man younger than 35 in good health. Some clones in this sample may be carry-over from other donors' samples.

J is TRBJ2-1 and V is TRBV5-1; possibly TRBD2 for D (5 bases). This CDR3 region has 13 residues. Between the trimmed V and J ends, which lost 2 bases and 5 bases, there was a span of 8 bases. Germline-derived CDR1 and CDR2 are SGHRS and YFSETQ. Here the CDR3 DNA reads TGCGCCAGCAGCTTCGGGGTAAACAATGAGCAGTTCTTC. Its protein product is CASSFGVNNEQFF.

The gene calls are TRBV30 and TRBJ1-1; 8 bases are shared with TRBD1. This CDR3 spans 14 amino acids. The germline V gene has CDR1 GTSNPN and CDR2 SVGIG (reference sequence). V lost 3 bases, J lost 6 bases, and 9 bases stayed unmatched. The CDR3 region is CAWRAGGRWAEAFF. The CDR3 region has the DNA TGTGCCTGGAGAGCAGGGGGCAGGTGGGCTGAAGCTTTCTTT.